This T cell receptor beta chain was profiled in a study of a mutant IDH1 vaccine in newly diagnosed glioma. About the research overall: Vaccination started 4-6 weeks after radiotherapy alone, or with temozolomide cycles. Sex among treated patients split about 60% male, 37.5% female; mean age was approximately 40 years.

Notes on this clone: Antigen: not known.

With 6 bases removed from V and 7 bases from J, the gap between germline ends came to 20 bases. Per germline, CDR1 SGHDT and CDR2 YYEEEE. The CDR3 spans 14 residues. Some clones are missing from TCRdb's copy, which holds only in-frame ones; the method was immunoSEQ multiplex PCR. Here the sample spans 35,000 to 40,000 clones, about 75% being singletons. Specified time point: week 47, end of study. Alongside topical imiquimod, each dose of vaccine comprised 300 ug of mutant IDH1 20-mer peptide. This TCR was recovered from a man aged 35-49 years with glioma. The chain recombines TRBV5-6 with TRBJ2-7, with D unresolved. Sequenced here: PBMCs, sampled from a glioma patient whose treatment included an IDH1 peptide vaccine. CDR3 nucleotides: TGTGCCAGCAACTCCGGGTCATTCGGTGGGGAGCAGTACTTC. The encoded protein is CASNSGSFGGEQYF.